A single sample gave rise to the 16 T cell receptor beta chains below, sequenced in a study of beta chain features in type 1 diabetes. Reverse transcription of all isolated RNA meant that expressed TCRB transcripts were sequenced. Profiling relied on immunoSEQ multiplex PCR, and the TCRdb table lists in-frame clones only, not all of them. The repertoire holds around 400,000 clones, with about 15% as singletons. The specimen was naive CD4+ T cells from blood. The receptors originated from a woman aged 18-35 years in good health.

This clone was observed a few times. V gene TRBV10-3 combines with J gene TRBJ2-7, with TRBD1 identical over 7 bases. The V gene's germline CDR1 is ENHRY and CDR2 SYGVKD. The ends lost 0 bases at V and 5 bases at J; junction bases unmatched: 4. The length of the CDR3 is 14 residues. CDR3 sequence reads: CAISESVQGDEQYF. The CDR3 DNA follows: TGTGCCATCAGTGAGTCCGTGCAGGGGGACGAGCAGTACTTC.

The V call is TRBV29-1, the J call TRBJ1-1, with a tentative D call TRBD1 (6 bases). The CDR3 loop spans 14 amino acids. CDR1 is SQVTM, CDR2 ANQGSEA, per germline. Trimming shortened V by 5 bases and J by 4 bases, and 17 bases separated the two germline ends. DNA of the CDR3: TGCAGCGTTCGTATGAGGCAGGGGCGCACTGAAGCTTTCTTT. This encodes CSVRMRQGRTEAFF.

The rearrangement joins TRBV5-1 to TRBJ1-1; D perhaps matches TRBD1 (6 bases). CDR1 is SGHRS and CDR2 is YFSETQ in the germline V gene. The CDR3 has 16 residues. V was cut by 4 bases and J by 5 bases, with 21 bases left in between. The CDR3 DNA follows: TGCGCCAGCAGCCCCGGACAGAGGAGCTATGCGACTGAAGCTTTCTTT. Encoded protein: CASSPGQRSYATEAFF.

CDR3 residues: CASSFRRDSYEQYF. CDR3 sequence (DNA): TGTGCCAGCAGCTTTCGCCGGGACAGCTACGAGCAGTACTTC. This chain joins TRBV7-9 and TRBJ2-7, with 7 bases that match TRBD1. V lost 3 bases, J lost 3 bases, and 5 bases stayed unmatched. The germline V gene has CDR1 SEHNR and CDR2 FQNEAQ (reference sequence). The CDR3 is 14 amino acids. Supplemented by reference TRBV7-9 and TRBJ2-7, the full variable domain reads DTGVSQNPRHKITKRGQNVTFRCDPISEHNRLYWYRQTLGQGPEFLTYFQNEAQLEKSRLLSDRFSAERPKGSFSTLEIQRTEQGDSAMYLCASSFRRDSYEQYFGPGTRLTVT.

V and J are TRBV7-9 and TRBJ2-1; perhaps TRBD2 as D (5 bases). The germline V gene encodes CDR1 SEHNR and CDR2 FQNEAQ (reference sequence). This CDR3 comprises 14 residues. CDR3 loop: CAEGQNGGVGEQFF. The CDR3 nucleotides read TGTGCAGAAGGTCAGAATGGAGGAGTGGGTGAGCAGTTCTTC.

This clone appeared a few times. The sample holds other DNA sequences that translate to the same CDR3. V and J are TRBV25-1 and TRBJ1-5, with D hard to call. CDR3 length: 16 residues. The germline V and J ends were trimmed by 1 base and 3 bases, with 13 bases remaining between them. Germline CDR1 MGHDK, CDR2 SYGVNS. The DNA of the CDR3 is TGTGCCAGCAGTGAATCGGCGGGTAGGGACAATCAGCCCCAGCATTTT. Translation: CASSESAGRDNQPQHF. Variable domain in full (rest from reference TRBV25-1 and TRBJ1-5): EADIYQTPRYLVIGTGKKITLECSQTMGHDKMYWYQQDPGMELHLIHYSYGVNSTEKGDLSSESTVSRIRTEHFPLTLESARPSHTSQYLCASSESAGRDNQPQHFGDGTRLSIL.

The CDR3 bases are TGTGCCAGCAGCCCTCTAGCAGCAGTCACCGGGGAGCTGTTTTTT. Amino acids: CASSPLAAVTGELFF. The chain couples TRBV7-9 to TRBJ2-2; D possibly corresponds to TRBD2 (5 bases). Trimming took off 5 bases at V and 4 bases at J, with 14 bases between the two ends. The CDR3 length is 15 residues. The germline V gene encodes CDR1 SEHNR and CDR2 FQNEAQ (reference sequence).

The DNA of the CDR3 is TGCGCCAGCAGGAAGGGGGTAGATCAGCCCCAGCATTTT. Translating gives CASRKGVDQPQHF. The chain is built from TRBV5-1 and TRBJ1-5; a weak D match, TRBD1 (6 bases). This CDR3 contains 13 residues. CDR1 is SGHRS, CDR2 YFSETQ, per germline. V was cut by 5 bases and J by 5 bases, with 11 bases left in between.

The chain is built from TRBV7-8 and TRBJ1-2, with a tentative D call TRBD1 (6 bases). V lost 6 bases and J 3 bases, leaving 14 bases between the germline ends. This CDR3 region has 14 residues. CDR1 is SGHVS and CDR2 is FQNEAQ in the germline V gene. The CDR3 sequence is CASSGPTGYYGYTF. In DNA, the CDR3 is TGTGCCAGCAGTGGCCCTACAGGGTACTATGGCTACACCTTC.

This clone was counted a few times. CDR3 DNA sequence: TGTGCCAGCAGTTACAGGGGTCAAGGCGAGCAGTACTTC. Residues: CASSYRGQGEQYF. The chain is built from TRBV28 and TRBJ2-7, with TRBD1 matching 7 bases. In germline, CDR1 is MDHEN, CDR2 SYDVKM. This CDR3 is built from 13 residues. V shed 4 bases, J shed 6 bases, and the junction held 6 bases outside the gene matches.

This clone turned up a few times. This rearrangement joins TRBV2 to TRBJ2-7; a weak D match, TRBD1 (6 bases). Germline V gene data show CDR1 as SNHLY and CDR2 as FYNNEI. Trimming stripped 1 base from V and 2 bases from J, with 9 bases between. The CDR3 sequence is 14 residues long. The CDR3 here is CASSEDRATYEQYF. DNA of the CDR3: TGTGCCAGCAGTGAAGACAGGGCCACCTACGAGCAGTACTTC.

This clone was seen only a few times. The chain carries TRBV5-1 and TRBJ2-3; a possible D gene is TRBD2 (6 bases). CDR3 length equals 15 residues. V dropped 2 bases and J dropped 2 bases, with 12 bases sitting between them. Germline loops: CDR1 SGHRS, CDR2 YFSETQ. The CDR3 protein is CASSLRTGDTDTQYF. Written as DNA, the CDR3 is TGCGCCAGCAGCTTACGGACGGGAGACACAGATACGCAGTATTTT.

A few counts support this clone. This chain uses TRBV28 with TRBJ2-5, with 8 bases lining up with TRBD1. The CDR3 is 15 residues long. Germline-derived CDR1 and CDR2 are MDHEN and SYDVKM. J lost 6 bases, V lost 5 bases, and 11 bases had no gene match. The CDR3 nucleotides are TGTGCCAGCAGTCAACAGGGGGGAACGTTGAAGACCCAGTACTTC. Protein product: CASSQQGGTLKTQYF.

The table lists this clone with a few counts. This chain links TRBV29-1 with TRBJ2-5; tentatively, D is TRBD2 (6 bases). CDR1 and CDR2 (germline): SQVTM, ANQGSEA. There are 14 residues in the CDR3. The germline V and J ends were trimmed by 3 bases and 2 bases, with 13 bases remaining between them. Here the CDR3 reads CSVDPGLPQETQYF. DNA for the CDR3: TGCAGCGTTGATCCAGGACTACCACAAGAGACCCAGTACTTC.

This clone has just a few counts. The gene calls are TRBV30 and TRBJ2-1; 11 bases align to TRBD2. J lost 7 bases, V lost 2 bases, and 10 bases had no gene match. Germline lookup yields CDR1 GTSNPN and CDR2 SVGIG (reference sequence). The CDR3 totals 16 residues. The CDR3 coding sequence is TGTGCCTGGAGTTTTACCGGGACTAGCGGTAATAATGAGCAGTTCTTC. Amino acids: CAWSFTGTSGNNEQFF.

This chain joins TRBV25-1 and TRBJ2-1; D may be TRBD1 (6 bases). CDR3 length: 12 residues. Germline lookup yields CDR1 MGHDK and CDR2 SYGVNS. V lost 7 bases to trimming and J lost 9 bases, with 13 bases between them. The CDR3 loop is CASTEDSPEQFF. The CDR3 DNA reads as TGTGCCAGCACCGAGGACAGCCCTGAGCAGTTCTTC.